The next 17 T cell receptor beta chains were all read from a single sample in a study of graft-versus-host responses after intestinal transplantation. For these TCRs, the target antigens are not known. The repertoire was sequenced with immunoSEQ multiplex PCR; TCRdb's copy has only in-frame clones and lacks some. Of about 88,000 clones listed, 91% are singletons. This specimen was unstimulated CD4+ T cells sorted from spleen or lymph node cells, taken before transplant. The receptor set was obtained from a human donor who was the organ donor for an intestinal transplant.

In its sample, this clone was seen once. V and J are TRBV28 and TRBJ1-1; 7 bases line up with TRBD1. CDR3 length equals 14 residues. Germline values: CDR1 MDHEN, CDR2 SYDVKM. J lost 0 bases, V lost 6 bases, and 4 bases had no gene match. CDR3 region: CASRRQGMNTEAFF. The DNA for the CDR3 is TGTGCCAGCAGACGACAGGGCATGAACACTGAAGCTTTCTTT. The whole variable domain, filled in from reference TRBV28 and TRBJ1-1, reads DVKVTQSSRYLVKRTGEKVFLECVQDMDHENMFWYRQDPGLGLRLIYFSYDVKMKEKGDIPEGYSVSREKKERFSLILESASTNQTSMYLCASRRQGMNTEAFFGQGTRLTVV.

The rearrangement uses TRBV6-6 and TRBJ1-2; D perhaps matches TRBD1 (5 bases). The germline V gene has CDR1 MNHNY and CDR2 SVGAGI (reference sequence). The CDR3 length is 11 residues. Trimming cost V 4 bases and J 10 bases, with 10 bases left between them. The CDR3 region is CASSSGTLYTF. Written as DNA, the CDR3 is TGTGCCAGCAGTTCCGGGACTCTCTACACCTTC.

The V call is TRBV6-5, the J call TRBJ2-7; 9 bases fit TRBD2. Trimming removed 2 bases from V and 3 bases from J; junction bases left unmatched: 8. The CDR3 spans 16 residues. The germline V gene has CDR1 MNHEY and CDR2 SVGAGI. The CDR3 protein is CASSYALAGRVYEQYF. The CDR3 DNA sequence: TGTGCCAGCAGTTACGCACTAGCGGGTAGAGTCTACGAGCAGTACTTC.

The rearrangement links TRBV11-2 to TRBJ1-2; 7 bases map to TRBD1. Germline V gives CDR1 SGHAT, CDR2 FQNNGV. The CDR3 loop spans 14 amino acids. The ends lost 4 bases at V and 3 bases at J; junction bases unmatched: 5. The CDR3 protein is CASSYQGDYYGYTF. The CDR3 region has the DNA TGTGCCAGCAGCTACCAGGGGGATTACTATGGCTACACCTTC.

The chain recombines TRBV20-1 with TRBJ2-5, with unresolved D. Germline assignment: CDR1 DFQATT and CDR2 SNEGSKA (reference sequence). V was cut by 6 bases and J by 1 base, with 6 bases left in between. CDR3 length: 11 amino acids. This CDR3 reads CSAVAQETQYF. In DNA form, the CDR3 reads TGCAGTGCCGTGGCCCAAGAGACCCAGTACTTC.

The rearrangement uses TRBV6-5 and TRBJ2-3; D call uncertain. V gave up 6 bases and J gave up 0 bases, with 10 bases separating them. Germline assignment: CDR1 MNHEY and CDR2 SVGAGI. The CDR3 runs 14 residues. The CDR3, as DNA: TGTGCCAGCAGACGAGTTCCTAGCACAGATACGCAGTATTTT. Protein product: CASRRVPSTDTQYF.

The gene calls are TRBV7-2 and TRBJ2-3; D is ambiguous. Germline assignment: CDR1 SGHTA and CDR2 FQGNSA. The V and J ends lost 5 bases and 7 bases respectively, with 16 bases between them. This CDR3 has 14 amino acids. The CDR3 coding sequence is TGTGCCAGCAGCCCGGGTAATAGCATACATACGCAGTATTTT. This encodes CASSPGNSIHTQYF.

CDR3 sequence: CASTRGMATEAFF. CDR3 sequence (DNA): TGTGCCAGCACGAGAGGGATGGCCACTGAAGCTTTCTTT. The chain is built from TRBV6-1 and TRBJ1-1; no clear D. The V end was cut by 7 bases, the J end by 4 bases, with 13 bases between. Germline CDR1 MNHNS, CDR2 SASEGT. This CDR3 has 13 amino acids.

This clone came up once. CDR3 sequence (DNA): TGTGCCAGCAGTGGATTAGGGGGCGTCTCTGGAAACACCATATATTTT. Residues: CASSGLGGVSGNTIYF. The chain is built from TRBV25-1 and TRBJ1-3, with TRBD1 matching over 7 bases. The germline V gene encodes CDR1 MGHDK and CDR2 SYGVNS. The CDR3 consists of 16 residues. The V gene end was trimmed by 4 bases and the J gene end by 0 bases; junction bases not matched to a gene: 6.

The rearrangement links TRBV5-6 to TRBJ2-1, with TRBD2 as a possible D gene (5 bases). V was clipped by 3 bases and J by 10 bases, with 8 bases between them. This CDR3 is built from 11 residues. CDR1 is SGHDT and CDR2 is YYEEEE in the germline V gene. CDR3 sequence reads: CASSSGGEQFF. CDR3 bases: TGTGCCAGCAGCTCCGGAGGCGAGCAGTTCTTC.

The rearrangement joins TRBV28 to TRBJ1-3; 7 nucleotides line up with TRBD1. The CDR3 extends over 15 amino acids. The junction had 3 bases not matched to a gene; V was cut back by 2 bases and J by 2 bases. The V gene's germline CDR1 is MDHEN and CDR2 SYDVKM. CDR3 in amino acids: CASSLEGAAGNTIYF. In DNA, the CDR3 is TGTGCCAGCAGTTTAGAGGGGGCGGCTGGAAACACCATATATTTT.

V and J are TRBV23-1 and TRBJ2-4; the match to TRBD1 covers 8 bases. Being an ORF, TRBV23-1 has a function that is uncertain. Trimming removed 6 bases from V and 5 bases from J; junction bases left unmatched: 9. The CDR3 has 15 amino acids. The CDR3 sequence is CASSPTGVDENIQYF. The CDR3 DNA sequence: TGCGCCAGCAGCCCGACAGGGGTGGATGAAAACATTCAGTACTTC.

The rearrangement joins TRBV19 to TRBJ1-2; 8 nucleotides agree with TRBD1. The ends lost 8 bases at V and 4 bases at J; junction bases unmatched: 6. The CDR3 consists of 13 residues. Germline V CDR1 and CDR2: LNHDA, SQIVND (reference sequence). The CDR3 region is CASGQGSAYGYTF. The CDR3 region has the DNA TGTGCCAGTGGACAGGGCTCGGCCTATGGCTACACCTTC.

The V gene is TRBV18, the J gene TRBJ2-1; TRBD2 matches at 10 bases. The junction had 4 bases not matched to a gene; V was cut back by 3 bases and J by 5 bases. Looked up from germline, CDR1 is KGHSH and CDR2 is LQKENI. The CDR3 contains 15 residues. The CDR3 loop is CASSPLLAGNNEQFF. Written as DNA, the CDR3 is TGTGCCAGCTCACCTTTACTAGCGGGGAACAATGAGCAGTTCTTC.

This clone has just one count. The rearrangement uses TRBV7-2 and TRBJ2-3; 7 bases are shared with TRBD2. The CDR3 covers 15 residues. Germline assignment: CDR1 SGHTA and CDR2 FQGNSA. After removal of 1 base from V and 4 bases from J, the junction contained 5 bases not matched to a gene. The CDR3 loop reads CASSLVLALPDTQYF. As DNA, the CDR3 is TGTGCCAGCAGCTTAGTACTAGCGCTTCCAGATACGCAGTATTTT. Looking up the rest from reference TRBV7-2 and TRBJ2-3 gives the full variable domain: GAGVSQSPSNKVTEKGKDVELRCDPISGHTALYWYRQSLGQGLEFLIYFQGNSAPDKSGLPSDRFSAERTGGSVSTLTIQRTQQEDSAVYLCASSLVLALPDTQYFGPGTRLTVL.

The chain recombines TRBV25-1 with TRBJ1-3; D uncertain. Trimming pared 1 base from V and 6 bases from J, leaving 13 bases between. The CDR3 covers 15 residues. CDR1 is MGHDK, CDR2 SYGVNS, per germline. The CDR3, as DNA: TGTGCCAGCAGTGAATCAACACTCCGGGAAAACACCATATATTTT. This codes for CASSESTLRENTIYF.

The CDR3: CASSTGVATYNEQFF. DNA for the CDR3: TGTGCCAGCAGCACAGGGGTAGCGACCTACAATGAGCAGTTCTTC. The chain recombines TRBV7-6 with TRBJ2-1; 7 positions match TRBD1. This CDR3 has 15 residues. Germline V lookup: CDR1 SGHVS, CDR2 FNYEAQ. V gave up 5 bases and J gave up 2 bases; unmatched junction bases: 6.